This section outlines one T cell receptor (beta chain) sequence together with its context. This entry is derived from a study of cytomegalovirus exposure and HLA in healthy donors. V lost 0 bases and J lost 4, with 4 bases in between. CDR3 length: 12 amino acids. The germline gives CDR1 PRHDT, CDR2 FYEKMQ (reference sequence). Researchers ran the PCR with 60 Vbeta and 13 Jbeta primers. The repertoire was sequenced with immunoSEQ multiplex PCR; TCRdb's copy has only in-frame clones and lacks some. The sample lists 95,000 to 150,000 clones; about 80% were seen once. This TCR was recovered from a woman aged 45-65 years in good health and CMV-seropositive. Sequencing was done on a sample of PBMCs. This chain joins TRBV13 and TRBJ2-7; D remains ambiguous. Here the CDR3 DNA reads TGTGCCAGCAGCTTAGGACAGTACGAGCAGTACTTC. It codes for CASSLGQYEQYF.